Detailed here is one TCR beta chain. The data stem from a study of cytomegalovirus exposure and HLA in healthy donors. Per the germline V gene, CDR1 is MGHRA and CDR2 is YSYEKL. The V and J ends lost 1 base and 3 bases respectively, with 12 bases between them. CDR3 length: 15 residues. The PCR made use of 60 Vbeta and 13 Jbeta primers. This table comes from immunoSEQ multiplex PCR, and its TCRdb copy is limited to in-frame clones, with some not included. The table lists approximately 140,000 clones, 75% to 85% of them singletons. The TCR originated in a middle-aged woman in good health and CMV-seronegative. The rearrangement links TRBV4-1 to TRBJ1-2, with D perhaps TRBD1 (6 bases). Material: PBMCs. CDR3 sequence reads: CASSQGTVGDYGYTF. CDR3 nucleotide sequence: TGCGCCAGCAGCCAAGGGACAGTGGGGGACTATGGCTACACCTTC.